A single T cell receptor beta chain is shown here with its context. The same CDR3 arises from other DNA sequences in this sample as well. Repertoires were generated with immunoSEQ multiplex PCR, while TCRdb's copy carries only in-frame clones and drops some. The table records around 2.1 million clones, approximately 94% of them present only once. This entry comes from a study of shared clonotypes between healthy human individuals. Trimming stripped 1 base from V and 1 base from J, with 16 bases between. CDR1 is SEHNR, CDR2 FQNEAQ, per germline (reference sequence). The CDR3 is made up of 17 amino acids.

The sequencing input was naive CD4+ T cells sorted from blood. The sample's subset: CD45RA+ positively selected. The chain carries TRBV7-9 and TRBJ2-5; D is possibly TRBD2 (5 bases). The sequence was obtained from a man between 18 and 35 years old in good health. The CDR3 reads CASSLEGGPRIQETQYF. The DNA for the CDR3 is TGTGCCAGCAGCTTAGAAGGCGGGCCGAGAATCCAAGAGACCCAGTACTTC.